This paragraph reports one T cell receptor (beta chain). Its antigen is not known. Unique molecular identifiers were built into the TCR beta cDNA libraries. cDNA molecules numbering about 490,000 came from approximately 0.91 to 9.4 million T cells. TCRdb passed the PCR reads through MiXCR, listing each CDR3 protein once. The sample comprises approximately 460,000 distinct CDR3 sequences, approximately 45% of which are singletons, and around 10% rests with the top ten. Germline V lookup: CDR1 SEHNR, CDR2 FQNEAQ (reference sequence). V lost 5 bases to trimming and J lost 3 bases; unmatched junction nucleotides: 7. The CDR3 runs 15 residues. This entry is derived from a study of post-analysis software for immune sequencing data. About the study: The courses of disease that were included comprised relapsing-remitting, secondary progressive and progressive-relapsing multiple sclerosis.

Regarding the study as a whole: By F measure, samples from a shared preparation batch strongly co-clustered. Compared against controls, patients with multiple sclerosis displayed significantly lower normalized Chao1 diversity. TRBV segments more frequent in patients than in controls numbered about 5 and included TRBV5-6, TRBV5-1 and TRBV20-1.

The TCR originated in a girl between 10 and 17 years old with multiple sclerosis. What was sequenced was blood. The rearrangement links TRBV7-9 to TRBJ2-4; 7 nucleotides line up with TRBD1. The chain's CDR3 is CASSPSWDSKNIQYF. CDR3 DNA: TGTGCCAGCAGCCCATCCTGGGACAGCAAAAACATTCAGTACTTC.